The 8 T cell receptor beta chains below all came from one sample that was sequenced in a study of monozygotic twins with inflammatory bowel disease. One entry per CDR3 protein, without DNA, is what TCRdb gives after re-calling the 5' RACE reads. With some 170,000 distinct CDR3 sequences in the sample, the ten largest clones hold roughly 2.6%. Material: blood. The receptors stem from a human donor with ulcerative colitis or Crohn's disease, or a healthy co-twin of an affected twin (not recorded which).

V gene TRBV20-1 combines with J gene TRBJ1-4. Germline values: CDR1 DFQATT, CDR2 SNEGSKA (reference sequence). This CDR3 is built from 15 residues. CDR3 amino acids: CSARDPGQRNEKLLF.

The CDR3 is CATSNPAGEGHEQFF. The chain employs TRBV24-1 and TRBJ2-1; TCRdb reports TRBD1, a call that lacks DNA to check it against. There are 15 residues in the CDR3. Germline assignment: CDR1 KGHDR and CDR2 SFDVKD.

V usage is TRBV4-1 and J usage is TRBJ2-3; TCRdb calls TRBD1, which cannot be checked without DNA. This CDR3 comprises 18 residues. The germline V gene encodes CDR1 MGHRA and CDR2 YSYEKL. The CDR3 here is CASSQEGPGTQDTDTQYF.

V gene TRBV10-2 combines with J gene TRBJ2-7; TCRdb lists TRBD1, though no DNA is available to test this call. The CDR3 is 14 amino acids. Germline V gene data show CDR1 as WSHSY and CDR2 as SAAADI. The CDR3 spells CASSQQGAGYEQYF.

The rearrangement links TRBV7-3 to TRBJ2-5; TCRdb outputs TRBD1, but without DNA this stays unchecked. The CDR3 has 13 amino acids. Germline lookup yields CDR1 SGHTA and CDR2 FQGTGA. Here the CDR3 reads CASSLNRGETQYF.

V is TRBV2 and J is TRBJ2-1; checking the TCRdb D call of TRBD1 is not possible without DNA. The CDR3 sequence is 17 residues long. The germline V gene encodes CDR1 SNHLY and CDR2 FYNNEI. CDR3: CASGMVRWDRGPNEQFF.

V is TRBV19 and J is TRBJ2-1; lacking DNA, the TRBD2 call made by TCRdb goes unchecked. The CDR3 contains 18 residues. Germline V gene lookup returns CDR1 LNHDA and CDR2 SQIVND (reference sequence). CDR3 residues: CASSRTSGAGSSYNEQFF.

The chain carries TRBV27 and TRBJ2-2. CDR1 and CDR2 from the germline V gene are MNHEY and SMNVEV (reference sequence). The CDR3 is 13 residues long. CDR3 sequence: CASSLSESGELFF.